Each of the 8 T cell receptor beta chains below was sequenced from the same sample in a study of post-analysis software for immune sequencing data (dated by TCRdb to between 2015 and 2017). Libraries were constructed by PCR. TCRdb names Illumina HiSeq 2500 as the instrument used. Unique molecular identifiers were incorporated into TCR beta cDNA libraries to reduce PCR and sequencing biases. The raw public data were reprocessed by TCRdb itself: fastp quality trimming at Q25, MiXCR clonotype calling, in-frame beta chains only. When rows share a CDR3 protein, they turn into one entry using the most common DNA and genes. For this sample the table gives 650,000 to 900,000 distinct CDR3 sequences, of which 46% were detected only once. The ten largest clones capture roughly 5.2% of the sample. Beyond this particular receptor, the publication reports: A handful of TRBV segments, including TRBV5-6, TRBV5-1 and TRBV20-1, were significantly more frequent in patients than controls.

Antigens for these TCRs are unknown. Sequencing was performed on blood. These receptors came from a girl aged 5-17 years with multiple sclerosis.

The chain joins TRBV5-1 to TRBJ2-5; 8 bases line up with TRBD1. The DNA end is a closer match to TRBJ2-7, so the J assignment may be wrong. Germline lookup yields CDR1 SGHRS and CDR2 YFSETQ. This CDR3 has 15 amino acids. CDR3 region: CASSAGLDRVGEQYF. In DNA, the CDR3 is TGCGCCAGCAGCGCTGGGCTGGACAGGGTTGGCGAGCAGTACTTC.

V and J are TRBV12-3 or TRBV12-4 and TRBJ2-7; no reliable D call. This CDR3 is built from 14 residues. The V gene lost 7 bases and the J gene lost 0 bases, with 13 bases spanning the gap. CDR3 amino acids: CASNIGGSSYEQYF. CDR3 sequence (DNA): TGTGCCAGCAATATCGGTGGCAGCTCCTACGAGCAGTACTTC.

The CDR3 loop is CSARPQGTSFYGYTF. CDR3 bases: TGCAGTGCGCGCCCACAGGGGACATCATTCTATGGCTACACCTTC. V usage is TRBV20-1 and J usage is TRBJ1-2; TRBD1 agrees at 7 bases. CDR1 is DFQATT and CDR2 is SNEGSKA in the germline V gene (reference sequence). Trimming took 6 bases from V and 4 from J; bases not matched to a gene: 14. CDR3 length equals 15 residues.

The V call is TRBV20-1, the J call TRBJ2-7, with a weak D call TRBD2 (7 bases). TRBJ2-5 matches the DNA end more closely, so the J call is doubtful. The CDR3 totals 15 residues. Germline V lookup: CDR1 DFQATT, CDR2 SNEGSKA (reference sequence). This chain's CDR3 is CSARRPEGGTETQYF. The CDR3 DNA is TGCAGTGCTAGGAGACCCGAGGGGGGGACGGAGACCCAGTACTTC.

This clonotype was picked up a small number of times. The V gene is TRBV20-1, the J gene TRBJ2-1; D is perhaps TRBD1 (6 bases). V was trimmed by 3 bases and J by 4 bases, leaving 16 bases between them. The CDR3 sequence is 15 residues long. CDR1 is DFQATT and CDR2 is SNEGSKA in the germline V gene (reference sequence). CDR3 sequence reads: CSASMDSPFYNEQFF. As DNA, the CDR3 is TGCAGTGCTAGTATGGACAGCCCTTTTTACAATGAGCAGTTCTTC.

The J gene is TRBJ2-1, the V gene TRBV7-2; tentative D call: TRBD1 (6 bases). Germline CDR1 and CDR2: SGHTA and FQGNSA. Trimming shortened V by 2 bases and J by 8 bases, and 19 bases separated the two germline ends. This CDR3 has 16 amino acids. CDR3 in amino acids: CASSLYFGGANDEQFF. CDR3 nucleotides: TGTGCCAGCAGCTTATATTTTGGGGGCGCAAATGATGAGCAGTTCTTC.

The chain carries TRBV4-3 and TRBJ1-6, with no clear D. The V and J ends lost 0 bases and 7 bases respectively, with 13 bases between them. Germline-derived CDR1 and CDR2 are LGHNA and YSLEER. The CDR3 length is 16 residues. CDR3 in DNA: TGCGCCAGCAGCCAAGATGACATGGCAGCAAATTCACCCCTCCACTTT. This sequence encodes CASSQDDMAANSPLHF.

This chain uses TRBV29-1 with TRBJ2-5, with TRBD1 identical over 7 bases. Germline loops: CDR1 SQVTM, CDR2 ANQGSEA. V gave up 1 base and J gave up 11 bases; unmatched junction bases: 10. CDR3 length equals 13 residues. CDR3 nucleotide sequence: TGCAGCGTTGAAGGCCGACAGGGAGAAGAGCAGTACTTC. This gives the protein CSVEGRQGEEQYF.